This TCR beta chain comes out of a study of T cells after yellow fever vaccination. Study findings and constraints: High-abundance clonotypes from the bulk population could contaminate FACS-sorted repertoires. A secondary response was less intense yet reached its peak sooner, at day 5 versus 15. Re-detected after boosting: most primary clones, more than 95% of CD4 and under 90% of CD8.

The CDR3 contains 14 residues. Germline trimming cut 6 bases from V and 6 bases from J; bases unmatched to any gene: 8. This clonotype was observed at least ten times. Its antigen is as yet unknown. The study made its TCR cDNA through 5'RACE template switching. That step introduced a universal primer site along with UMIs. A single record per CDR3 protein comes from TCRdb applying MiXCR to the 5' RACE reads. The sample comprises about 340,000 distinct CDR3 sequences, roughly an eighth of which are singletons, and 3.2% rests with the top ten. This sequence joins TRBV12-3 or TRBV12-4 and TRBJ2-4; 7 bases are shared with TRBD1. Here the sequenced sample was CD4+ T cells sorted from PBMCs, taken 15 days after the yellow fever booster vaccination. The TCR was taken from a man aged 18 to 29 who received the YFV17D yellow fever vaccine. The DNA for the CDR3 is TGTGCCAGCAGCCCGACAGGGAGAGGAAACATTCAGTACTTC. Residues: CASSPTGRGNIQYF.